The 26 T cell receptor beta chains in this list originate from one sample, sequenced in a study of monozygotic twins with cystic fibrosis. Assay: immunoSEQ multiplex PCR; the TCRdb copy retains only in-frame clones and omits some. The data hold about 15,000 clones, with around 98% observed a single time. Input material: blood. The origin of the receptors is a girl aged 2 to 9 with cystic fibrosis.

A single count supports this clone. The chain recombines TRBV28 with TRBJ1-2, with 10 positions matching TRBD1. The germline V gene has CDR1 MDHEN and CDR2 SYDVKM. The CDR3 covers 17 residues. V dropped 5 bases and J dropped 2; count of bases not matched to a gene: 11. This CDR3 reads CASSQPGQGMANYGYTF. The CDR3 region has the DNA TGTGCCAGCAGTCAGCCGGGACAGGGGATGGCGAACTATGGCTACACCTTC.

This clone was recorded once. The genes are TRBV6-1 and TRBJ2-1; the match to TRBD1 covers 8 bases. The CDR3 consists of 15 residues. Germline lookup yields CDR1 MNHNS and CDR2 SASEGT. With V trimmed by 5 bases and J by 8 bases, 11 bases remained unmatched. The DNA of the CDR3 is TGTGCCAGCAGTTTGGAACAGGGGGATCTCTATGAGCAGTTCTTC. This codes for CASSLEQGDLYEQFF.

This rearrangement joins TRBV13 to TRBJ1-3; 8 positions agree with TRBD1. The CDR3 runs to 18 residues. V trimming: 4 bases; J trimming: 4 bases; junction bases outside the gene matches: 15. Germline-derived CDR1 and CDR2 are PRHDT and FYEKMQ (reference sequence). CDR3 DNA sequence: TGTGCCAGCAGCTCCTCATCAACTACGACAGGGGAAGGAAACACCATATATTTT. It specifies CASSSSSTTTGEGNTIYF.

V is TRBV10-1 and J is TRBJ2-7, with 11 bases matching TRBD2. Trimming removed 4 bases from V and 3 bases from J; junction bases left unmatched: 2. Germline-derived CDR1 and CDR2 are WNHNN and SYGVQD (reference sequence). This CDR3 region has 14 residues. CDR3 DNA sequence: TGCGCCAGCAGTGCCGGGACTAGCGGCTACGAGCAGTACTTC. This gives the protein CASSAGTSGYEQYF.

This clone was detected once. This CDR3 is CASSQPGQGANYGYTF. In DNA form, the CDR3 reads TGCGCCAGCAGCCAACCGGGACAGGGGGCTAACTATGGCTACACCTTC. V is TRBV4-1 and J is TRBJ1-2, with 11 bases aligning to TRBD1. V lost 2 bases to trimming and J lost 0 bases; unmatched junction nucleotides: 2. Germline loops: CDR1 MGHRA, CDR2 YSYEKL. The CDR3 sequence is 16 residues long.

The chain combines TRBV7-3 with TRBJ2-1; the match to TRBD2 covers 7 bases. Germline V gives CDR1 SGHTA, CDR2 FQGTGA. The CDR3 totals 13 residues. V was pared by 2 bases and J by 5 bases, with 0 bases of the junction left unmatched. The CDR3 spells CASSLAGDNEQFF. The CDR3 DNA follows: TGTGCCAGCAGCTTAGCGGGGGACAATGAGCAGTTCTTC. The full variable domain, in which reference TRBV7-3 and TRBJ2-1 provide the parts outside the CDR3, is GAGVSQTPSNKVTEKGKYVELRCDPISGHTALYWYRQSLGQGPEFLIYFQGTGAADDSGLPNDRFFAVRPEGSVSTLKIQRTERGDSAVYLCASSLAGDNEQFFGPGTRLTVL.

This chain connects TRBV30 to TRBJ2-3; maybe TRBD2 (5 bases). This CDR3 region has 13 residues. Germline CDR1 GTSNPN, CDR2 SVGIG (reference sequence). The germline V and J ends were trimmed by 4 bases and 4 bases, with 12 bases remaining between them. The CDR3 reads CAWTRLLADTQYF. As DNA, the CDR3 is TGTGCCTGGACTCGGTTACTAGCAGATACGCAGTATTTT.

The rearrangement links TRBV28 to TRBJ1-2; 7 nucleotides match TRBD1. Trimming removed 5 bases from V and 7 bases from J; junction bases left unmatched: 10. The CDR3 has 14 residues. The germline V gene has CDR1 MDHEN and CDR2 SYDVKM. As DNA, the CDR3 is TGTGCCAGCAGTCTCGACAGGGCTTCACCTGGCTACACCTTC. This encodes CASSLDRASPGYTF.

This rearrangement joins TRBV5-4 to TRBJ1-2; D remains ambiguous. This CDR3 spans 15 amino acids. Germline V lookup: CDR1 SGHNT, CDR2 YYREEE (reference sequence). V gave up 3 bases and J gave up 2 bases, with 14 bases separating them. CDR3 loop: CASSSTLTLNYGYTF. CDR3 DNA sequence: TGTGCCAGCAGCTCTACACTTACGTTAAACTATGGCTACACCTTC.

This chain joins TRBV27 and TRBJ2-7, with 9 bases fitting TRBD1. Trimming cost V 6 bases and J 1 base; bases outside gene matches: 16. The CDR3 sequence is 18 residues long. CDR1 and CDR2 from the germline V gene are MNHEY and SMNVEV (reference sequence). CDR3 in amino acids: CASRPAGTGIGISYEQYF. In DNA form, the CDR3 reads TGTGCCAGCAGGCCCGCCGGGACAGGGATAGGAATTTCCTACGAGCAGTACTTC.

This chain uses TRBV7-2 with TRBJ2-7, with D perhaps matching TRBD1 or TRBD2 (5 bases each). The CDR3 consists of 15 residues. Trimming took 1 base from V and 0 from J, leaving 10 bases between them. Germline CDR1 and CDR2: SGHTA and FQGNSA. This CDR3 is CASSLVLGDSYEQYF. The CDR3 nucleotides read TGTGCCAGCAGCTTAGTTCTGGGGGACTCCTACGAGCAGTACTTC.

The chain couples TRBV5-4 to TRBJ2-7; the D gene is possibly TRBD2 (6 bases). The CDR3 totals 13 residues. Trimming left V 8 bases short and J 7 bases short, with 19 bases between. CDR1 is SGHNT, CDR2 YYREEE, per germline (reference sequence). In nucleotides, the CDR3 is TGTGCCAGTTCCCCGGCGGGACTTAGTGAGCAGTACTTC. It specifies CASSPAGLSEQYF.

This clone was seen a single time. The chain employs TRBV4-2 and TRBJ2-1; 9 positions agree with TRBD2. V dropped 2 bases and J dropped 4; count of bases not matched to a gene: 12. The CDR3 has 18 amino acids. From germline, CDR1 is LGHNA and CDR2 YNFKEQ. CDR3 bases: TGTGCCAGCAGCCAATCATCCGGTTGGACTAGCGCGTACAATGAGCAGTTCTTC. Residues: CASSQSSGWTSAYNEQFF.

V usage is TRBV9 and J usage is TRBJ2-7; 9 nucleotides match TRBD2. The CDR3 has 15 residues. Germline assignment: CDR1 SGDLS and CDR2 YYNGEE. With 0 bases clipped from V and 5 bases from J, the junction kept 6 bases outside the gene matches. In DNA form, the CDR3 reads TGTGCCAGCAGCGTAGGGGTGACTAGCGGCGACGAGCAGTACTTC. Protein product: CASSVGVTSGDEQYF.

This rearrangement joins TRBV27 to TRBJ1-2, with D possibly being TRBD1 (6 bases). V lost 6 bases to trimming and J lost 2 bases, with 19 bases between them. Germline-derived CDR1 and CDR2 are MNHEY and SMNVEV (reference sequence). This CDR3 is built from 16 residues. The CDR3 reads CASSPSSRGWNYGYTF. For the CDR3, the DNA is TGTGCCAGCAGCCCCTCATCGAGGGGGTGGAACTATGGCTACACCTTC.

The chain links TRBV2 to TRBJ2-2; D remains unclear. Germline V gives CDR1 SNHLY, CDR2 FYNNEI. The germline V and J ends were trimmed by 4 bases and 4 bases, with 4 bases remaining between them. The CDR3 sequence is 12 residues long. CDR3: CASSGGTGELFF. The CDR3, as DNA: TGTGCCAGCAGTGGTGGCACCGGGGAGCTGTTTTTT. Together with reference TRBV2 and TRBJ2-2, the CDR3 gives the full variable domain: EPEVTQTPSHQVTQMGQEVILRCVPISNHLYFYWYRQILGQKVEFLVSFYNNEISEKSEIFDDQFSVERPDGSNFTLKIRSTKLEDSAMYFCASSGGTGELFFGEGSRLTVL.

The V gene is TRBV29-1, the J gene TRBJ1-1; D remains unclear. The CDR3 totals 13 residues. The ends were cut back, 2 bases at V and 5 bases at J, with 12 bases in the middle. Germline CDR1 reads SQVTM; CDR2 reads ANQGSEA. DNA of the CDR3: TGCAGCGTTGAAAAGGTGGATTCGACTGAAGCTTTCTTT. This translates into CSVEKVDSTEAFF.

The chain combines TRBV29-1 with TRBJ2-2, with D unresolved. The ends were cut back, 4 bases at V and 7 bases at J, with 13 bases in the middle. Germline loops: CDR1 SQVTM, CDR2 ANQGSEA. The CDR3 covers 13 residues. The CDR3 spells CSVVIDLNGELFF. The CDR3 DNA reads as TGCAGCGTTGTGATTGACTTGAACGGGGAGCTGTTTTTT.

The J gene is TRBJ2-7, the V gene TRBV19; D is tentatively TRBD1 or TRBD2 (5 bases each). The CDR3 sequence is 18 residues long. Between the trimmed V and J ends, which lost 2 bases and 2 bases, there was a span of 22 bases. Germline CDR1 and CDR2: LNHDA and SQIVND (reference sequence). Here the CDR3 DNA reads TGTGCCAGTAGTATACTCCCCCACGGGACGGAGGCAACCTACGAGCAGTACTTC. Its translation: CASSILPHGTEATYEQYF.

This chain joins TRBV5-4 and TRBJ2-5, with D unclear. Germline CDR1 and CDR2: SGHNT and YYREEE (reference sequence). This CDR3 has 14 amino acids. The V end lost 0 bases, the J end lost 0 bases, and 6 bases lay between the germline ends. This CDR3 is CASSLASYQETQYF. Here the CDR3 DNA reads TGTGCCAGCAGCTTGGCATCTTACCAAGAGACCCAGTACTTC.

This CDR3 reads CASSLEKGYTEAFF. DNA for the CDR3: TGCGCCAGCAGCTTGGAAAAGGGCTACACTGAAGCTTTCTTT. The gene calls are TRBV4-3 and TRBJ1-1; no firm D call. Germline assignment: CDR1 LGHNA and CDR2 YSLEER. The CDR3 consists of 14 residues. Trimming removed 5 bases from V and 3 bases from J, with 13 bases in between.

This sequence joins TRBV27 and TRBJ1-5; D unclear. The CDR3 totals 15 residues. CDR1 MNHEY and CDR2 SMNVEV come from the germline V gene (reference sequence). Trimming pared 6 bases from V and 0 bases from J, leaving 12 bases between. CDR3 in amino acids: CASRGSKYSNQPQHF. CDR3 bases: TGTGCCAGCAGGGGTAGTAAGTATAGCAATCAGCCCCAGCATTTT.

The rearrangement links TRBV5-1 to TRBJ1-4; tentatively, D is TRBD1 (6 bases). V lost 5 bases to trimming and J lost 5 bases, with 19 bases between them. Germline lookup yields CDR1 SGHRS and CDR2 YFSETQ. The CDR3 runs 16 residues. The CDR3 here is CASSFTGNSDNEKLFF. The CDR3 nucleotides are TGCGCCAGCAGTTTCACAGGGAACTCAGACAATGAAAAACTGTTTTTT.

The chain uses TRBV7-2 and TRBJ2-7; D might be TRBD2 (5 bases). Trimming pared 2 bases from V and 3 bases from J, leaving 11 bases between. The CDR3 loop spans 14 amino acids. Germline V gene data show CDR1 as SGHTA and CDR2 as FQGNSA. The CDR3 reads CASSLWRHGYEQYF. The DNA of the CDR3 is TGTGCCAGCAGCTTATGGAGGCACGGCTACGAGCAGTACTTC.

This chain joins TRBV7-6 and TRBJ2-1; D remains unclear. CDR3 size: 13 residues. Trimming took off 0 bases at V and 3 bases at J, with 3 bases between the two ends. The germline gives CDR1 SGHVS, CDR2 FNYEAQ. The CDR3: CASSLAIYNEQFF. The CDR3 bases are TGTGCCAGCAGCTTAGCGATCTACAATGAGCAGTTCTTC.

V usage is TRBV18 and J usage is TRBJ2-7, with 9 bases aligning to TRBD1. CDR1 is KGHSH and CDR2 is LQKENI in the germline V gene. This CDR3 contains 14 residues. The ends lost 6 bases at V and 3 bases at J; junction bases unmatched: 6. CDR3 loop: CASSQGTGLYEQYF. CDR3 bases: TGTGCCAGCTCGCAGGGGACAGGGCTCTACGAGCAGTACTTC. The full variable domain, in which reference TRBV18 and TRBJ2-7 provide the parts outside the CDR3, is NAGVMQNPRHLVRRRGQEARLRCSPMKGHSHVYWYRQLPEEGLKFMVYLQKENIIDESGMPKERFSAEFPKEGPSILRIQQVVRGDSAAYFCASSQGTGLYEQYFGPGTRLTVT.